This T cell receptor beta chain derives from a study of OX40 agonist ivuxolimab in advanced cancers. Study background: Three dose-escalation patients had partial responses: one with hepatocellular carcinoma and two with cutaneous melanoma. Findings of the study overall: The authors also found low normalized T-cell clonal expansion in some nonresponders. No antigen was identified for the clonally expanded peripheral T cells.

Generated by immunoSEQ multiplex PCR, the TCRdb table keeps only in-frame clones and is missing some. The sample has about 53,000 clones, 82% seen once. A remark on this clone: What it binds is unknown.

Germline values: CDR1 SGHRS, CDR2 YFSETQ. CDR3 length: 14 residues. V was cut by 4 bases and J by 1 base, with 9 bases left in between. This material consisted of CD4+ or CD8+ T cells sorted from blood, taken in a trial of the OX40 agonist ivuxolimab. The chain joins TRBV5-1 to TRBJ1-5; no definite D call. The receptor was derived from an adult with an advanced solid tumor such as melanoma, head and neck, liver or kidney cancer. CDR3 sequence reads: CASSPSGSNQPQHF. The CDR3 bases are TGCGCCAGCAGCCCAAGTGGGAGCAATCAGCCCCAGCATTTT.